Listed below are T cell receptor beta chains from one sample, sequenced in a study of T cell changes during pregnancy in multiple sclerosis. TCRdb keeps only in-frame clones here, not all; method: immunoSEQ multiplex PCR. Of roughly 110,000 clones listed, 75% to 95% are singletons. Sample: peripheral blood, taken before pregnancy. The receptors were sampled from a female donor with multiple sclerosis, enrolled in a pregnancy study. Each CDR3 is given with its conserved first and last residue. D genes are given only for firm matches. Clone size appears in some rows only: once, few, many, or a class for an expanded clone.

j_call d_call v_call clone_size cdr3_nt cdr3_aa
TRBJ2-7 - TRBV5-5 - TGTGCCAGCAGCTTGTTATCTGTACGCGGCGAGCAGTACTTC CASSLLSVRGEQYF
TRBJ2-5 - TRBV27 - TGTGCCAGCAGTTCCCTAAGGACCCAGTACTTC CASSSLRTQYF
TRBJ2-2 TRBD2 TRBV4-1 - TGCGCCAGCAGCCGCCAGGGGACTAGCGGGGGGGGCACCGGGGAGCTGTTTTTT CASSRQGTSGGGTGELFF
TRBJ1-1 - TRBV6-6 - TGTGCCAGCAGTGCCCGGGGTCCTGAAGCTTTCTTT CASSARGPEAFF
TRBJ1-4 - TRBV11-2 - TGTGCCAGCAGCCCCACCGGGACAACCGCGATTCATAATGAAAAACTGTTTTTT CASSPTGTTAIHNEKLFF
TRBJ2-3 - TRBV11-2 - TGTGCCAGCAGCACCACTAGATTCACGTATACGCAGTATTTT CASSTTRFTYTQYF
TRBJ1-1 TRBD1 TRBV30 few TGTGCCGTAGGACAGGGGAGAGAAACTGAAGCTTTCTTT CAVGQGRETEAFF
TRBJ2-5 - TRBV9 - TGTGCCAGCAGTCCTGGAGGTGAGACCCAGTACTTC CASSPGGETQYF
TRBJ2-7 TRBD2 TRBV13 - TGTGCCAGCAGCTTCCGGAGCGGGAGGGCCCACTTC CASSFRSGRAHF
TRBJ2-1 TRBD1 TRBV11-2 once TGTGCCAGCAGCTCACAGGGGAATGAGCAGTTCTTC CASSSQGNEQFF
TRBJ2-5 - TRBV5-1 - TGCGCCAGCAGCTTGTGGGGCCCATTACAAGAGACCCAGTACTTC CASSLWGPLQETQYF
TRBJ2-2 - TRBV7-3 many TGTGCCAGCAGCGGGCTAACCGGGGAGCTGTTTTTT CASSGLTGELFF
TRBJ2-1 - TRBV11-3 - TGTGCCAGCAGCCCGCTAGTGGCCAATGAGCAGTTCTTC CASSPLVANEQFF
TRBJ1-4 - TRBV18 - TGTGCCAGCTCACCAAATACCGGTGAAAAACTGTTTTTT CASSPNTGEKLFF
TRBJ2-7 TRBD2 TRBV5-1 - TGCGCCAGCAGCCCCGGGACTAGCGGGGACCCCTCCTACGAGCAGTACTTC CASSPGTSGDPSYEQYF
TRBJ1-3 TRBD1 TRBV7-8 - TGTGCCAGCAGCTTATTGTGGGGACAGCACTCTGGAAACACCATATATTTT CASSLLWGQHSGNTIYF
TRBJ1-2 TRBD1 TRBV19 - TGTGCCAGTAGTATGACAGGGGCTAACTATGGCTACACCTTC CASSMTGANYGYTF
TRBJ2-7 TRBD2 TRBV7-2 - TGTGCCAGCAGCACGAAGCGGGCCGGGACTAGCGGCTACGAGCAGTACTTC CASSTKRAGTSGYEQYF
TRBJ2-7 - TRBV7-9 - TGTGCCAGCAGCTTATGGGACAAACACTACGAGCAGTACTTC CASSLWDKHYEQYF
TRBJ2-3 - TRBV29-1 - TGCAGCGTTCCCGGACTACAAGGCACAGATACGCAGTATTTT CSVPGLQGTDTQYF
TRBJ1-3 - TRBV7-8 - TGTGCCAGCAGCCCTCTCAGGCAGGGGAGGGCTGGAAACACCATATATTTT CASSPLRQGRAGNTIYF
TRBJ2-1 - TRBV7-9 - TGTGCCAGCAGACTCTACAATGAGCAGTTCTTC CASRLYNEQFF
TRBJ2-5 TRBD2 TRBV4-3 - TGCGCCAGCAGCCAAGGTGGCGGGGGGGGCGAGACCCAGTACTTC CASSQGGGGGETQYF
TRBJ1-1 TRBD1 TRBV2 - TGTGCCAGCAATAGAGAACAGGGGGCCCAGAACACTGAAGCTTTCTTT CASNREQGAQNTEAFF
TRBJ2-1 TRBD2 TRBV6-6 - TGTGCCAGCACCGACCCCGGGCTAACGGGAGGTGAGCAGTTCTTC CASTDPGLTGGEQFF
TRBJ1-5 - TRBV12-5 - TGTGCTAGTGCCCCAGAGGCGGTAGGCAATCAGCCCCAGCATTTT CASAPEAVGNQPQHF
TRBJ1-1 - TRBV14 - TGTGCCAGCAGCCAAGATCGAACCCGAGCCGAAGCTTTCTTT CASSQDRTRAEAFF
TRBJ2-3 TRBD2 TRBV19 few TGTGCCAGTCGCCGGGTAGCGGGGGGCACAGATACGCAGTATTTT CASRRVAGGTDTQYF
TRBJ2-5 TRBD1 TRBV14 once TGTGCCAGCAGCCGGTGGGACAGGGGGCTGGAAGAGACCCAGTACTTC CASSRWDRGLEETQYF
TRBJ2-1 TRBD2 TRBV7-2 - TGTGCCAGCAGCTTAAGCGGGGGGGCCCCCTACAATGAGCAGTTCTTC CASSLSGGAPYNEQFF
TRBJ1-4 - TRBV30 - TGTGCCTGGAGTAAGGGAGGGGGAAATGAAAAACTGTTTTTT CAWSKGGGNEKLFF
TRBJ2-7 - TRBV7-2 - TGTGCCAGCAGCTTAAAAGGGAGAGTCGGTGAGCAGTACTTC CASSLKGRVGEQYF
TRBJ2-1 TRBD2 TRBV4-1 - TGCGCCAGCACCCTACTAGCGGGAGTTGCCAATGAGCAGTTCTTC CASTLLAGVANEQFF
TRBJ2-3 TRBD2 TRBV10-2 - TGCGCCAGCGGTTTAAGCGGGGGGTCTAGCACAGATACGCAGTATTTT CASGLSGGSSTDTQYF
TRBJ1-1 - TRBV6-1 few TGTGCCAGCAGTGAACGTCTGAGGACTGAAGCTTTCTTT CASSERLRTEAFF
TRBJ2-5 TRBD1 TRBV11-3 - TGTGCCAGCAGCTCGCCCTGGGACAGGGAAGAGACCCAGTACTTC CASSSPWDREETQYF
TRBJ2-1 TRBD2 TRBV27 - TGTGCTACCCAAAGGGACGGGAGGGCAGTCTACAATGAGCAGTTCTTC CATQRDGRAVYNEQFF
TRBJ1-6 - TRBV30 few TGTGCCTGGAGTCGCCGACAGCCTTCACCCCTCCACTTT CAWSRRQPSPLHF
TRBJ2-7 - TRBV2 - TGTGCCAGCAGTGATGGGTCGGAACCCCTACGAGGGCAGTACTTC CASSDGSEPLRGQYF
TRBJ2-7 - TRBV11-2 once TGTGCCAGCAGCTTAAGCGGGTACGAGCAGTACTTC CASSLSGYEQYF
TRBJ2-3 TRBD2 TRBV7-6 once TGTGCCAGCAGCTTAGGAACCGCGGGAGGGTTATCCGCGGATACGCAGTATTTT CASSLGTAGGLSADTQYF
TRBJ1-1 - TRBV2 - TGTGCCAGCAGGGGGCCAGGAGTCACTGAAGCTTTCTTT CASRGPGVTEAFF
TRBJ2-1 TRBD2 TRBV5-6 - TGTGCCAGCAGCGCACCGGGACTAGCGGGAGGTAGTGAGCAGTTCTTC CASSAPGLAGGSEQFF
TRBJ2-1 TRBD2 TRBV5-1 - TGCGCCAGCAGTTTACTAGCGGGGACCTACAATGAGCAGTTCTTC CASSLLAGTYNEQFF
TRBJ1-6 - TRBV30 - TGTGCCTGGAGTGGAACAGCTTCCAATTCACCCCTCCACTTT CAWSGTASNSPLHF